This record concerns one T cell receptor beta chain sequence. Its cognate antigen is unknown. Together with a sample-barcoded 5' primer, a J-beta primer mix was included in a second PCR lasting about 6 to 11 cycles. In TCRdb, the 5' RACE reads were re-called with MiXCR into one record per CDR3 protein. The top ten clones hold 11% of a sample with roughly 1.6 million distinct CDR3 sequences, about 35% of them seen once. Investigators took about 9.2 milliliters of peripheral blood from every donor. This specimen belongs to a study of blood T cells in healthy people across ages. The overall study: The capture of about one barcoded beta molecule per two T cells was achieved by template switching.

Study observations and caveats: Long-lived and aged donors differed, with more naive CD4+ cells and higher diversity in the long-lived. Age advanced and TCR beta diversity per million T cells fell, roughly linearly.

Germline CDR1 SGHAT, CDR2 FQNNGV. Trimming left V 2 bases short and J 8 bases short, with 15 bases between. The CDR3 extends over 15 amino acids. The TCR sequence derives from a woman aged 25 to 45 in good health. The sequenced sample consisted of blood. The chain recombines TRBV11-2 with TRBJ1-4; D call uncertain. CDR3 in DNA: TGTGCCAGCAGCTTAATCCACAATGCGGGAGAAAAACTGTTTTTT. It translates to CASSLIHNAGEKLFF.